This T cell receptor beta chain was recorded in a study of spatial heterogeneity in lung cancer. Trimming left V 0 bases short and J 2 bases short, with 11 bases between. The CDR3 has 15 amino acids. The germline CDR1 and CDR2 sequences are LGHDT and YNNKEL (reference sequence). Each CDR3 protein gets one entry after TCRdb re-called the 5' RACE reads with MiXCR. The profile shows about 48,000 distinct CDR3 sequences, roughly 5% of them singletons. Specified time point: sample taken at primary tumor resection. TCRs were sequenced from unsorted whole RNA of tumor, nontumor lung or PBMC. To note about this clonotype: What it recognizes is unknown.

Study-level results: At tumor resection, ubiquitous expanded TCRs were detected in blood more often than later.

Sample: PBMCs, taken at surgery. V usage is TRBV3-1 and J usage is TRBJ2-7; D is perhaps TRBD1 (5 bases). The source of this sequence is a male donor with early-stage non-small cell lung cancer. The CDR3 sequence: CASSQELTGTYEQYF. The CDR3, as DNA: TGTGCCAGCAGCCAAGAACTCACAGGAACCTACGAGCAGTACTTC.